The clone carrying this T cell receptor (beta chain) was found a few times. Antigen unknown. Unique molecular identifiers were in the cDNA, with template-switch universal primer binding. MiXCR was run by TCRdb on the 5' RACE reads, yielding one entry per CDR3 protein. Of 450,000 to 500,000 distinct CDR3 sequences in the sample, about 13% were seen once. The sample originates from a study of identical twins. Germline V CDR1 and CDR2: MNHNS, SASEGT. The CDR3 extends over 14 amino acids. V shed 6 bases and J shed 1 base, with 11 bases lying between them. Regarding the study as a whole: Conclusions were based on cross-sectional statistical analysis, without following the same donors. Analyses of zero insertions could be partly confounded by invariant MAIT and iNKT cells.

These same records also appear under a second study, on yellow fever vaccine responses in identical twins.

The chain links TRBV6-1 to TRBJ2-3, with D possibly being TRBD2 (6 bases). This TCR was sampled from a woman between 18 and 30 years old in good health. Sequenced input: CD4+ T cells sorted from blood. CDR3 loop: CASRGLGGTDTQYF. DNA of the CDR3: TGTGCCAGCAGGGGACTGGGAGGCACAGATACGCAGTATTTT.